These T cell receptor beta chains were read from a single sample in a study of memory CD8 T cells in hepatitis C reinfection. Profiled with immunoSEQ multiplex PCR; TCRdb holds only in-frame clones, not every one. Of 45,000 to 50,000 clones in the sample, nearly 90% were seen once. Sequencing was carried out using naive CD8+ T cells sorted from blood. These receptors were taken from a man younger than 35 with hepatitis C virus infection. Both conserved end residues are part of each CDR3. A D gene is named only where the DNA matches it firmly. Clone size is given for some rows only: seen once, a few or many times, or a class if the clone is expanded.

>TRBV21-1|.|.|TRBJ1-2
TGTGCCAGCAGCCCCAGGGCCTATGGCTACACCTTC
CASSPRAYGYTF
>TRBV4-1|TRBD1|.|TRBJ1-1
TGCGCCAGCAGCCCGGGACAGAATCTCCCCCATGAAGCTTTCTTT
CASSPGQNLPHEAFF
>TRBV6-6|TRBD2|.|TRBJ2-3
TGTGCCAGCAGTTACCTCGGGGGGAGCACAGATACGCAGTATTTT
CASSYLGGSTDTQYF
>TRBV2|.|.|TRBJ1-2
TGTGCCAGCCTGGAAAGGGGATTACCCTCTTATGGCTACACCTTC
CASLERGLPSYGYTF
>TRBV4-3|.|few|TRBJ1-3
TGCGCCAGCAGCCATGGGGCCTACTCTGGAAACACCATATATTTT
CASSHGAYSGNTIYF
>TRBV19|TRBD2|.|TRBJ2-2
TGTGCCAGTACTACCGGACTAGGCTCGACCGGGGAGCTGTTTTTT
CASTTGLGSTGELFF
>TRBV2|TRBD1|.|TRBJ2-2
TGTGCCAGCAGCCAGTCCCCCGGGACAGGGGCCTTCGGGGAGCTGTTTTTT
CASSQSPGTGAFGELFF
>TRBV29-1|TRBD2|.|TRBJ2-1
TGCAGCATTCAAACTAGCGGGAGTTACAATGAGCAGTTCTTC
CSIQTSGSYNEQFF
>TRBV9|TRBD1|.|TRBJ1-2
TGTGCCAGCAGCGTAGCCCCGGGACAGGGGGCGGGGGGCTACACCTTC
CASSVAPGQGAGGYTF
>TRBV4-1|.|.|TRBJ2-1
TGCGCCAGCAGCCCCCCCGGGGAGTACAATGAGCAGTTCTTC
CASSPPGEYNEQFF
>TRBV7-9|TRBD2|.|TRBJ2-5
TGTGCCAGCAGCTTAAAAGCCCCCCGGCGGGGGGAGACCCAGTACTTC
CASSLKAPRRGETQYF
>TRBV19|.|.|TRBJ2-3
TGTGCCAGTAGTATAGCAACTAGCACAGATACGCAGTATTTT
CASSIATSTDTQYF
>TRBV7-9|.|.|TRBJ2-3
TGTGCCAGCAGCTTCGACAGAAACACAGATACGCAGTATTTT
CASSFDRNTDTQYF
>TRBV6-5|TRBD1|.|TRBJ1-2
TGTGCCAGCAGTCCCCGGACAGGGACTATTGGTGGCTACACCTTC
CASSPRTGTIGGYTF
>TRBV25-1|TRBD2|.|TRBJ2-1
TGTGCCAGCAGTGATCCTACCAGGACTAGCGGCAATGAGCAGTTCTTC
CASSDPTRTSGNEQFF
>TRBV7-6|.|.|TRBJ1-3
TGTGCCAGCAGCTCAACCCTGGGAGCTGGAAACACCATATATTTT
CASSSTLGAGNTIYF
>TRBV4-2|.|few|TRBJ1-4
TGTGCCAGCAGCCAAGAGGGAGTTACAGCTAGAGAAAAACTGTTTTTT
CASSQEGVTAREKLFF
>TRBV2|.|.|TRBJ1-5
TGTGCCAGCAGTCAAACCACAGGGTCAACTCAGCCCCAGCATTTT
CASSQTTGSTQPQHF
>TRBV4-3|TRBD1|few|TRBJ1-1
TGCGCCAGCAGCCAGGAGACAGGGCTGAACACTGAAGCTTTCTTT
CASSQETGLNTEAFF
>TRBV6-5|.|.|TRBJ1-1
TGTGCCAGCAGTTTCGGGGGTGCTGAAGCTTTCTTT
CASSFGGAEAFF
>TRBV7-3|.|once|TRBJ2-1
TGTGCCAGCAGCTTAAATCCGGGCAATGAGCAGTTCTTC
CASSLNPGNEQFF
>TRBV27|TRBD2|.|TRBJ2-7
TGTGCCAGCAGTCCCAGGACTAGCGGCTCCTACGAGCAGTACTTC
CASSPRTSGSYEQYF
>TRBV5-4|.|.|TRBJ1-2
TGTGCCAGCAGCTTGGGGGAGGCCATCTATGGCTACACCTTC
CASSLGEAIYGYTF
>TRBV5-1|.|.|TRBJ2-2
TGCGCCAGCAGCATAGCAGGGCCATCCGGGGAGCTGTTTTTT
CASSIAGPSGELFF
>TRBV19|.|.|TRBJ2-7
TGTGCCAGTAGTCCTACCGGGTCCTACGAGCAGTACTTC
CASSPTGSYEQYF
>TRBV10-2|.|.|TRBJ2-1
TGCGCCAGCAGTTTAACTCAGGGAGGCAATGAGCAGTTCTTC
CASSLTQGGNEQFF
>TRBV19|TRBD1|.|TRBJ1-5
TGTGCCAGTAGTATATCAGAGGGGACAGGGTCCAATCAGCCCCAGCATTTT
CASSISEGTGSNQPQHF
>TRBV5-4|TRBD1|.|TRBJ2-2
TGTGCCAGCAGCGGGACAGGGGTAGACACCGGGGAGCTGTTTTTT
CASSGTGVDTGELFF
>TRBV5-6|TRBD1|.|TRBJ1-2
TGTGCCAGCAGCTTGGGTTCGGACAGGGGGACCTATGGCTACACCTTC
CASSLGSDRGTYGYTF
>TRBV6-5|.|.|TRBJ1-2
TGTGCCAGCAGTGAATTTGGGCAGAACTATGGCTACACCTTC
CASSEFGQNYGYTF
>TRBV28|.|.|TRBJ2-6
TGTGCCAGCAGTTTGGCCCCCTCTGAGGCCAACGTCCTGACTTTC
CASSLAPSEANVLTF